These T cell receptor beta chains were read from a single sample in a study of a mutant IDH1 vaccine in newly diagnosed glioma. For these TCRs, the target antigens are not known. Using immunoSEQ multiplex PCR, the repertoire was profiled, and TCRdb retains in-frame clones only, with some absent. The profile shows under 60,000 clones, over 65% of them singletons. Sequencing used PBMCs, obtained from a glioma patient whose treatment included an IDH1 peptide vaccine. The receptor source for this set is a man aged 35 to 55 with glioma. Each CDR3 is given with its conserved first and last residue. Each record gives: D gene, J gene, V gene, clone size, CDR3 protein, CDR3 DNA. D genes are given only for firm matches. Some rows mark clone size as missing; the rest say once, few, many or name a class of expanded clone.

.,TRBJ1-2,TRBV6-6,.,CASSSDRIYGYTF,TGTGCCAGCAGTTCCGACAGGATCTATGGCTACACCTTC
TRBD2,TRBJ2-1,TRBV5-1,few,CASSSRTSGIYNEQFF,TGCGCCAGCAGCTCCCGGACTAGCGGAATCTACAATGAGCAGTTCTTC
.,TRBJ2-2,TRBV19,.,CASTSRRVAGELFF,TGTGCCAGTACCTCAAGGCGGGTTGCCGGGGAGCTGTTTTTT
.,TRBJ1-2,TRBV12-5,.,CASGLVATEDGYTF,TGTGCTAGTGGTTTGGTAGCCACTGAGGATGGCTACACCTTC
TRBD2,TRBJ2-7,TRBV19,few,CASSMAGDTVVEQYF,TGTGCCAGTAGTATGGCGGGGGATACCGTTGTCGAGCAGTACTTC
TRBD2,TRBJ2-1,TRBV29-1,.,CSVMGLALRGNEQFF,TGCAGCGTTATGGGACTAGCGCTTCGTGGGAATGAGCAGTTCTTC
.,TRBJ2-5,TRBV7-6,.,CASSRSQETQYF,TGTGCCAGCAGCAGAAGCCAAGAGACCCAGTACTTC
TRBD1,TRBJ2-3,TRBV6-4,few,CASSDSQGAQTQYF,TGTGCCAGCAGTGACTCCCAGGGGGCGCAAACGCAGTATTTT
.,TRBJ2-3,TRBV5-8,.,CATTLSGSTDTQYF,TGTGCGACCACTCTTAGCGGAAGCACAGATACGCAGTATTTT
.,TRBJ1-5,TRBV6-5,.,CASSQQTSQPQHF,TGTGCCAGCAGTCAACAGACCAGCCAGCCCCAGCATTTT
.,TRBJ1-1,TRBV5-1,.,CASSLGAGRVNTEAFF,TGCGCCAGCAGCCTCGGCGCTGGACGGGTGAACACTGAAGCTTTCTTT
TRBD1,TRBJ2-6,TRBV7-8,.,CASSLPIDRDSLSGANVLTF,TGTGCCAGCAGCTTACCTATCGACAGGGATTCCCTCTCTGGGGCCAACGTCCTGACTTTC
.,TRBJ1-1,TRBV7-9,.,CASSLEPGVPEAFF,TGTGCCAGCAGCTTAGAGCCAGGGGTTCCTGAAGCTTTCTTT
.,TRBJ2-2,TRBV2,.,CASSDQGLNTGELFF,TGTGCCAGCAGTGACCAGGGATTAAACACCGGGGAGCTGTTTTTT
.,TRBJ2-5,TRBV9,.,CASSVGGRVEETQYF,TGTGCCAGCAGCGTAGGGGGCAGGGTGGAAGAGACCCAGTACTTC
.,TRBJ2-2,TRBV18,.,CASSPRASVSRTSGELFF,TGTGCCAGCTCACCACGGGCTTCGGTCTCGCGGACCTCCGGGGAGCTGTTTTTT
TRBD2,TRBJ2-1,TRBV7-8,.,CASSPRTSGRRNEQFF,TGTGCCAGCAGCCCCCGGACTAGCGGGAGGAGGAATGAGCAGTTCTTC
.,TRBJ2-7,TRBV6-1,medium-sized,CASSLDRVGLYEQYF,TGTGCCAGCAGTCTCGACAGAGTGGGACTCTACGAGCAGTACTTC
.,TRBJ2-1,TRBV11-3,.,CASSLGRNEQFF,TGTGCCAGCAGCTTAGGTCGCAATGAGCAGTTCTTC
.,TRBJ1-2,TRBV7-2,.,CASSLETVYGYTF,TGTGCCAGCAGCTTAGAGACGGTCTATGGCTACACCTTC
.,TRBJ2-1,TRBV4-2,once,CASSPHAAAGIEQFF,TGTGCCAGCAGCCCACATGCTGCAGCGGGCATTGAGCAGTTCTTC
TRBD2,TRBJ2-2,TRBV6-4,.,CASSEGLADTGELFF,TGTGCCAGCAGTGAGGGACTAGCGGACACCGGGGAGCTGTTTTTT
TRBD1,TRBJ1-1,TRBV5-1,once,CASSLRNSGTGGQAFF,TGCGCCAGCAGCCTGAGAAACTCCGGGACAGGGGGGCAAGCTTTCTTT
.,TRBJ1-2,TRBV6-6,.,CASSQTANYGYTF,TGTGCCAGCAGCCAGACCGCTAACTATGGCTACACCTTC
TRBD2,TRBJ2-3,TRBV11-2,once,CASSLSSGNTDTQYF,TGTGCCAGCAGCTTATCAAGCGGGAACACAGATACGCAGTATTTT
TRBD2,TRBJ2-5,TRBV19,.,CASGRGQETQYF,TGTGCCAGTGGGAGGGGACAAGAGACCCAGTACTTC
.,TRBJ2-6,TRBV8-2,.,CGNAQITQSRANVLTF,TGTGGCAACGCTCAGATAACACAAAGTCGGGCCAACGTCCTGACTTTC
TRBD2,TRBJ2-5,TRBV18,.,CASSPGTSGQETQYF,TGTGCCAGCTCACCTGGGACTAGCGGCCAAGAGACCCAGTACTTC
.,TRBJ2-7,TRBV6-5,.,CASSYGAELYEQYF,TGTGCCAGCAGTTACGGGGCCGAGCTTTACGAGCAGTACTTC
TRBD1,TRBJ1-5,TRBV12-5,once,CASGLIGTGSQNQPQHF,TGTGCTAGTGGTTTGATAGGGACAGGGAGCCAAAATCAGCCCCAGCATTTT
.,TRBJ2-3,TRBV4-3,once,CASSPGSRGVGDTQYF,TGCGCCAGCAGCCCCGGCAGTCGAGGCGTGGGAGATACGCAGTATTTT
TRBD2,TRBJ2-3,TRBV9,.,CASSPSGRLTLDTQYF,TGTGCCAGCAGCCCCAGCGGGAGACTAACGTTAGATACGCAGTATTTT
.,TRBJ2-3,TRBV19,.,CASSKSGTKGDTQYF,TGTGCCAGTAGTAAGTCCGGAACTAAGGGGGATACGCAGTATTTT
TRBD1,TRBJ1-5,TRBV19,.,CASGQGYQPQHF,TGTGCCAGTGGACAGGGGTATCAGCCCCAGCATTTT
.,TRBJ2-1,TRBV6-4,.,CASSDSDYNEQFF,TGTGCCAGCAGTGACTCGGACTACAATGAGCAGTTCTTC
.,TRBJ1-1,TRBV19,.,CASSDYRAGTEAFF,TGTGCCAGTAGCGACTACAGGGCGGGGACTGAAGCTTTCTTT
TRBD1,TRBJ1-5,TRBV19,.,CASSIWTGDQPQHF,TGTGCCAGTAGTATTTGGACAGGGGATCAGCCCCAGCATTTT
.,TRBJ2-7,TRBV7-2,.,CASSFPRGGPTEQYF,TGTGCCAGCAGCTTCCCAAGAGGCGGTCCTACCGAGCAGTACTTC
TRBD2,TRBJ2-3,TRBV29-1,.,CSARLAGGRDTQYF,TGCAGCGCTCGACTAGCGGGAGGGAGAGATACGCAGTATTTT
.,TRBJ1-2,TRBV7-9,few,CASSLALGGNGYTF,TGTGCCAGCAGCTTAGCGCTGGGAGGGAATGGCTACACCTTC
.,TRBJ1-2,TRBV2,.,CASSEQLGANYGYTF,TGTGCCAGCAGTGAGCAGCTGGGGGCGAACTATGGCTACACCTTC
TRBD1,TRBJ2-7,TRBV6-1,medium-sized,CASSEGDSSYEQYF,TGTGCCAGCAGTGAAGGGGACAGCTCCTACGAGCAGTACTTC
.,TRBJ2-2,TRBV25-1,.,CASSEYTKQGRTGELFF,TGTGCCAGCAGTGAATATACAAAGCAGGGGCGCACCGGGGAGCTGTTTTTT
.,TRBJ1-2,TRBV4-3,.,CASSQARQGGSYGYTF,TGCGCCAGCAGCCAAGCGCGGCAGGGAGGGAGCTATGGCTACACCTTC
.,TRBJ2-5,TRBV5-1,.,CASSPRTEETQYF,TGCGCCAGCAGCCCCAGAACCGAGGAGACCCAGTACTTC
.,TRBJ1-1,TRBV5-6,.,CASSSNGVGANTEAFF,TGTGCCAGCAGCTCGAATGGGGTGGGGGCGAACACTGAAGCTTTCTTT
TRBD1,TRBJ2-5,TRBV12-5,few,CASGRGQGRETQYF,TGTGCTAGTGGGAGGGGACAGGGGAGAGAGACCCAGTACTTC
.,TRBJ2-5,TRBV10-1,.,CASSESIGSGSALYF,TGCGCCAGCAGTGAGTCGATCGGTAGCGGTAGCGCCCTGTACTTC
.,TRBJ2-3,TRBV7-2,.,CASSVGLGSTDTQYF,TGTGCCAGCAGCGTCGGACTGGGGTCCACAGATACGCAGTATTTT
TRBD2,TRBJ2-2,TRBV28,few,CASSLGGSTGELFF,TGTGCCAGCAGTTTAGGCGGGAGCACCGGGGAGCTGTTTTTT
TRBD1,TRBJ2-5,TRBV6-5,once,CASRSRDRGGETQYF,TGTGCCAGCAGATCCCGGGACAGGGGAGGAGAGACCCAGTACTTC
.,TRBJ2-3,TRBV2,.,CALRVTDTQYF,TGTGCCTTACGGGTCACAGATACGCAGTATTTT